Listed below are T cell receptor beta chains from one sample, sequenced in a study of blood T cell repertoires in COVID-19. The repertoire was sequenced with immunoSEQ multiplex PCR; TCRdb's copy has only in-frame clones and lacks some. The table has about 22,000 clones, 85% to 90% seen once. The sequenced material came from peripheral blood. The origin of the receptors is a man in his 70s with COVID-19, enrolled during active disease. The CDR3 runs from the conserved cysteine through the conserved F or W. Fields, in order: J gene, D gene, clone size, V gene, CDR3 DNA, CDR3 protein. D genes are given only for firm matches. Clone size is stated in some rows and not others, as once, few, many or a class when expanded.

>TRBJ2-5|-|-|TRBV6-5
TGTGCCAGCCCGCCCCTCGACACGCTACAAGAGACCCAGTACTTC
CASPPLDTLQETQYF
>TRBJ2-2|TRBD2|-|TRBV11-2
TGTGCCAGCAGCCGGGGACTAGCGGGCACCGGGGAGCTGTTTTTT
CASSRGLAGTGELFF
>TRBJ2-7|TRBD1|-|TRBV19
TGTGCCAGTAGTAGGACAGGGGGTTCCTACGAGCAGTACTTC
CASSRTGGSYEQYF
>TRBJ1-1|TRBD1|-|TRBV5-1
TGCGCCAGCAGCTTGGAGAGGGGACAGCTGAACACTGAAGCTTTCTTT
CASSLERGQLNTEAFF
>TRBJ2-2|TRBD2|-|TRBV27
TGTGCCAGCAAAGCGGCGGGGGGGCCATCCGGGGAGCTGTTTTTT
CASKAAGGPSGELFF
>TRBJ2-7|-|-|TRBV14
TGTGCCAGCAGCCAATTTACAGGGCGCTTGATCGACGAGCAGTACTTC
CASSQFTGRLIDEQYF
>TRBJ2-2|TRBD1|-|TRBV24-1
TGTGCCACCCGAGTGCGGGACAGGGGGCCAGATCCGAACACCGGGGAGCTGTTTTTT
CATRVRDRGPDPNTGELFF
>TRBJ1-4|-|-|TRBV6-1
TGTGCCAGCAGTGAAAGGGAGGGGGCTAATGAAAAACTGTTTTTT
CASSEREGANEKLFF
>TRBJ1-2|-|-|TRBV7-9
TGTGCCAGCAGCTTAGCTACAGCAATTTCCTATGGCTACACCTTC
CASSLATAISYGYTF
>TRBJ2-7|-|once|TRBV19
TGTGCCAGTAGTATAGGCCAGGGAGGTGAATACGAGCAGTACTTC
CASSIGQGGEYEQYF
>TRBJ1-4|-|-|TRBV3-1/TRBV3-2
TGTGCCAGCAGCCGTCCTTGGGGGGGTGGCGAAAAACTGTTTTTT
CASSRPWGGGEKLFF
>TRBJ1-1|-|-|TRBV12-3/TRBV12-4
TGTGCCAGCACCCCGAGCCCGAACACTGAAGCTTTCTTT
CASTPSPNTEAFF
>TRBJ1-5|TRBD1|-|TRBV6-5
TGTGCCAGCAGTACCGACAGGGGGCTGAATCAGCCCCAGCATTTT
CASSTDRGLNQPQHF
>TRBJ1-1|-|-|TRBV29-1
TGCAGCGCCTCCAGGGTTATCTTGAACACTGAAGCTTTCTTT
CSASRVILNTEAFF
>TRBJ1-2|TRBD1|-|TRBV18
TGTGCCAGCTCGCTATTGACAGGGAGCTATGGCTACACCTTC
CASSLLTGSYGYTF
>TRBJ2-7|TRBD1|-|TRBV11-2
TGTGCCAGCAGCTTAGTACAGACAGGGGATTGGTACGAGCAGTACTTC
CASSLVQTGDWYEQYF
>TRBJ1-5|-|-|TRBV5-1
TGCGCCAGCAGCTTGCTACCCGACAATCAGCCCCAGCATTTT
CASSLLPDNQPQHF
>TRBJ2-5|TRBD2|-|TRBV7-9
TGTGCCAGCAGGACAGGACTAGCGGGAGAAGAGACCCAGTACTTC
CASRTGLAGEETQYF
>TRBJ1-1|-|-|TRBV7-6
TGTGCCAGCAGCTTAGCGTTGGAGGGCCTGAACACTGAAGCTTTCTTT
CASSLALEGLNTEAFF
>TRBJ1-3|TRBD1|-|TRBV7-2
TGTGCCAGCAGCTTAGGTCAGGGGGCTGGAAACACCATATATTTT
CASSLGQGAGNTIYF
>TRBJ1-4|TRBD1|once|TRBV11-2
TGTGCCAGCAGCTTAGCGCAGGGGGCGGGTGAAAAACTGTTTTTT
CASSLAQGAGEKLFF
>TRBJ2-1|-|-|TRBV6-2/TRBV6-3
TGTGCCAGCAGTCCAGGTTACAATGAGCAGTTCTTC
CASSPGYNEQFF
>TRBJ2-7|-|-|TRBV5-1
TGCGCCAGCAGCCCCGCCCTGGCAGTTCTCTCCTACGAGCAGTACTTC
CASSPALAVLSYEQYF
>TRBJ1-4|TRBD1|-|TRBV11-2
TGTGCCAGCAGCTTTTCCGGGACAGGGGTTGAAAAACTGTTTTTT
CASSFSGTGVEKLFF
>TRBJ2-7|-|-|TRBV29-1
TGCAGCGCCCGGTTTACAGGTTCCTACGAGCAGTACTTC
CSARFTGSYEQYF
>TRBJ2-2|-|-|TRBV7-8
TGTGCCAGCAGCTTATCGGCGGAGGGCGGGGAGCTGTTTTTT
CASSLSAEGGELFF